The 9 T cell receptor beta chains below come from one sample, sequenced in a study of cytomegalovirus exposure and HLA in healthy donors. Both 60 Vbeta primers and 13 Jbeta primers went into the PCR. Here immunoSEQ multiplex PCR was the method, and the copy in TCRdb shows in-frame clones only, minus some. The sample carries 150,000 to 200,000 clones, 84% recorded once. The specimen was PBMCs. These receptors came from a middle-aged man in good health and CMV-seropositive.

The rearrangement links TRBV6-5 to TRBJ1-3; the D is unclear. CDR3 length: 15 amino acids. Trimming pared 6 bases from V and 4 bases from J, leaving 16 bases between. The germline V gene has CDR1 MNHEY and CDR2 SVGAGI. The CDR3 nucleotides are TGTGCCAGCAGCCCCGACACGGCCGCAGGAAACACCATATATTTT. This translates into CASSPDTAAGNTIYF.

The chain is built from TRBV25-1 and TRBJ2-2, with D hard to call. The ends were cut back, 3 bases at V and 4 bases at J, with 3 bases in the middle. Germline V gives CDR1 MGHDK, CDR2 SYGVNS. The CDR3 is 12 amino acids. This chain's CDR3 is CASSESTGELFF. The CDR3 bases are TGTGCCAGCAGTGAGAGCACCGGGGAGCTGTTTTTT.

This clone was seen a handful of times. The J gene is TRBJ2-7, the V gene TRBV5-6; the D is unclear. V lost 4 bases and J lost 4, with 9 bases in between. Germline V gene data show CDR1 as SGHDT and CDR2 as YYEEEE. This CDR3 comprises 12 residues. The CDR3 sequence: CASSHNMYEQYF. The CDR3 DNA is TGTGCCAGCAGCCACAACATGTACGAGCAGTACTTC.

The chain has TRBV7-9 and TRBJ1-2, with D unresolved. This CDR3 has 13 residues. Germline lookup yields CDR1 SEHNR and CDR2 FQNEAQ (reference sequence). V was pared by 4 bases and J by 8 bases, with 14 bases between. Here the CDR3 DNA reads TGTGCCAGCAGCTCCGGATACGAGGAGGGCTACACCTTC. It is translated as CASSSGYEEGYTF.

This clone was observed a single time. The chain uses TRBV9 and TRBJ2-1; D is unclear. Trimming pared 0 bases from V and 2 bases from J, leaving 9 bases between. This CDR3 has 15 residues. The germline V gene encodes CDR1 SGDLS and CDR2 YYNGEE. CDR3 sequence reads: CASSVGAFTYNEQFF. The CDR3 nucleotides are TGTGCCAGCAGCGTAGGAGCCTTTACCTACAATGAGCAGTTCTTC.

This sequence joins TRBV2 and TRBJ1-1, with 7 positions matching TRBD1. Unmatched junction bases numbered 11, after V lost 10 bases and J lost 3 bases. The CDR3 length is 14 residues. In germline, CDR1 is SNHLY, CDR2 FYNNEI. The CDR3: CAIYRGGSDTEAFF. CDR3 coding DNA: TGTGCCATATACAGAGGGGGCTCGGACACTGAAGCTTTCTTT.

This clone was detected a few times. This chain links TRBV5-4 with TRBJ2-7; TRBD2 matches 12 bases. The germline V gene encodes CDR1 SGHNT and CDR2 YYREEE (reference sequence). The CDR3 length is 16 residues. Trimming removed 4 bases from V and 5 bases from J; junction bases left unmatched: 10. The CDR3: CASSPLSLAGGHEQYV. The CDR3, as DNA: TGTGCCAGCAGCCCCCTTTCACTAGCGGGAGGTCACGAGCAGTACGTC.

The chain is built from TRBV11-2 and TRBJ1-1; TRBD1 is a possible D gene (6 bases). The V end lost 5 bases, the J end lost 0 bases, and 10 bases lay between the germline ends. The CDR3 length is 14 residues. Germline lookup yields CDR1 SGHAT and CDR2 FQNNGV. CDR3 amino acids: CASSHRELNTEAFF. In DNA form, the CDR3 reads TGTGCCAGCAGCCACAGGGAGCTGAACACTGAAGCTTTCTTT.

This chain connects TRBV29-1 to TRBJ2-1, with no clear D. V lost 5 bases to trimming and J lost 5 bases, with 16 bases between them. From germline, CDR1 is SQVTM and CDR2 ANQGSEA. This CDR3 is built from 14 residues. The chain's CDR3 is CSVPAKSVNNEQFF. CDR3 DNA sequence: TGCAGCGTTCCAGCGAAATCTGTAAACAATGAGCAGTTCTTC.